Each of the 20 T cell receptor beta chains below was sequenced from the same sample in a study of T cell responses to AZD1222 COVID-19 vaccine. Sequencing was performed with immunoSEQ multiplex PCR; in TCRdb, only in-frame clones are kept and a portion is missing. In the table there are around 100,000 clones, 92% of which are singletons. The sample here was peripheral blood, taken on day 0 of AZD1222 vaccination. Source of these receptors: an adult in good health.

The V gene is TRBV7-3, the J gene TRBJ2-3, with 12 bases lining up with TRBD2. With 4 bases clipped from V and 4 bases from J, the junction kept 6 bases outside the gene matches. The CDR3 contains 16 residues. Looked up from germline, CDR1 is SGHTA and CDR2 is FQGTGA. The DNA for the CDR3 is TGTGCCAGCAGCTCGAGACTAGCGGGAGAAGCAGATACGCAGTATTTT. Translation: CASSSRLAGEADTQYF.

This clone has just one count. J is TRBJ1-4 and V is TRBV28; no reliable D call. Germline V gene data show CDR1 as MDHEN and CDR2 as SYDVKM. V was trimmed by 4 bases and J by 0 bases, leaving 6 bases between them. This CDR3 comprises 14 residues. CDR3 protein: CASSSGTTNEKLFF. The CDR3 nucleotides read TGTGCCAGCAGTTCGGGAACAACTAATGAAAAACTGTTTTTT.

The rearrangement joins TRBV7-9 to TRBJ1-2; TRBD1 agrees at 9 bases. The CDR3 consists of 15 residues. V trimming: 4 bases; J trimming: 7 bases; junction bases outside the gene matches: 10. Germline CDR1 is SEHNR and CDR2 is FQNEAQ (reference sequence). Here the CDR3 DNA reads TGTGCCAGCAGCTCAACCGGGACAGGGACCGGTGGCTACACCTTC. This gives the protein CASSSTGTGTGGYTF.

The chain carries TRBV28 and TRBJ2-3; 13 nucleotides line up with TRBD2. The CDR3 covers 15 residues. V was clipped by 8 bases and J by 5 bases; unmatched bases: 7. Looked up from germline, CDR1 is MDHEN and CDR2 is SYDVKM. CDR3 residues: CASQTSGRAKDTQYF. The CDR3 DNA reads TGTGCCAGCCAAACTAGCGGGAGGGCTAAAGATACGCAGTATTTT.

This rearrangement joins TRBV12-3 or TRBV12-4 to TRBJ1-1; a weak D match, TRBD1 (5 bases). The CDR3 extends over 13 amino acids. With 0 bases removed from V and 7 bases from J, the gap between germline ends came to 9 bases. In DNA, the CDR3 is TGTGCCAGCAGTTTAGCGGAAGGGGATGAAGCTTTCTTT. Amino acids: CASSLAEGDEAFF.

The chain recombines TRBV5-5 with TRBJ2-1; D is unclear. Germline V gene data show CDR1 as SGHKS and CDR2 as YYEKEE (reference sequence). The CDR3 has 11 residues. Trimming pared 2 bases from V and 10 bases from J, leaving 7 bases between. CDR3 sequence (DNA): TGTGCCAGCAGCTTTGCAGACGAGCAGTTCTTC. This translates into CASSFADEQFF.

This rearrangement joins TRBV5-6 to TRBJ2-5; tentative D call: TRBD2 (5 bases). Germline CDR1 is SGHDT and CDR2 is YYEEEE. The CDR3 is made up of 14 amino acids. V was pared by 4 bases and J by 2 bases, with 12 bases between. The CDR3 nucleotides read TGTGCCAGCAGCCTCGGACTCGCACAAGAGACCCAGTACTTC. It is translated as CASSLGLAQETQYF.

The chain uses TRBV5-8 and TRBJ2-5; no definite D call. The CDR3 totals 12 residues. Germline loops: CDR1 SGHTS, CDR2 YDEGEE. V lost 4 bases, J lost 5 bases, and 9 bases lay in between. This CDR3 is CASSLGRETQYF. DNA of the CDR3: TGTGCCAGCAGCCTGGGCCGGGAGACCCAGTACTTC.

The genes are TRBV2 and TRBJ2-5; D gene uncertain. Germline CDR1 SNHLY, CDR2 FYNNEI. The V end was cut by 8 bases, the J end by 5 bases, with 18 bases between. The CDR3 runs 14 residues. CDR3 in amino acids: CASGVNLAVETQYF. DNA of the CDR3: TGTGCCAGCGGAGTCAACTTGGCCGTCGAGACCCAGTACTTC. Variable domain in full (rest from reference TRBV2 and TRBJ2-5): EPEVTQTPSHQVTQMGQEVILRCVPISNHLYFYWYRQILGQKVEFLVSFYNNEISEKSEIFDDQFSVERPDGSNFTLKIRSTKLEDSAMYFCASGVNLAVETQYFGPGTRLLVL.

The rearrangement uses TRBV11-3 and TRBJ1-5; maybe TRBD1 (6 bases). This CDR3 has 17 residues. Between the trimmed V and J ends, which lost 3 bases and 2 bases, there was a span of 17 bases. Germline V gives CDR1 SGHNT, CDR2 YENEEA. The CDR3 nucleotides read TGTGCCAGCAGCTTCATGGGGGGGCGAGTTTGCAATCAGCCCCAGCATTTT. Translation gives CASSFMGGRVCNQPQHF.

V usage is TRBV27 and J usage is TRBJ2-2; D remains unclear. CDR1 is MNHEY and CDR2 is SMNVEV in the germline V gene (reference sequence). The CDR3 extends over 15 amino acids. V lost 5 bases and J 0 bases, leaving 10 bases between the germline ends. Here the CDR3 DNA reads TGTGCCAGCAGTCTTTTTAACGCGAACACCGGGGAGCTGTTTTTT. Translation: CASSLFNANTGELFF.

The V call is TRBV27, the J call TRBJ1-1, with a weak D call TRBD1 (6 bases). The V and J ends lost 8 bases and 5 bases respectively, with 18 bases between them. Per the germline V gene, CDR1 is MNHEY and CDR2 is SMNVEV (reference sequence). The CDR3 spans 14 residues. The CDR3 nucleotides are TGTGCCAGCCAACTACAGGGACGAGGGACTGAAGCTTTCTTT. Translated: CASQLQGRGTEAFF.

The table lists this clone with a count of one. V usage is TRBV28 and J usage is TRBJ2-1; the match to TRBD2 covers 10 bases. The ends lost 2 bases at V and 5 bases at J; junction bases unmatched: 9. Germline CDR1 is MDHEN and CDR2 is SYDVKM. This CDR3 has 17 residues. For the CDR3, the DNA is TGTGCCAGCAGTTTAAAAAGCGGGAGGGCCCTCAACAATGAGCAGTTCTTC. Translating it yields CASSLKSGRALNNEQFF.

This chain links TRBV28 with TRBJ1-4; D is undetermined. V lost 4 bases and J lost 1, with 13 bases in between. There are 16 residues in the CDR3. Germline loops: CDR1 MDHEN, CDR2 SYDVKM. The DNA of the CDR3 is TGTGCCAGCAGTTCCACAAACGGACGAACTAATGAAAAACTGTTTTTT. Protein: CASSSTNGRTNEKLFF.

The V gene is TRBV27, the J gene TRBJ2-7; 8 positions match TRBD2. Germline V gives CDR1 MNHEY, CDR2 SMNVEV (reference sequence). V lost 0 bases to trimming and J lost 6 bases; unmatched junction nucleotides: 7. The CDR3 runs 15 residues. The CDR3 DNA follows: TGTGCCAGCAGTTTATCGTCCGGGGGGGCGGGCGAGCAGTACTTC. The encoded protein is CASSLSSGGAGEQYF.

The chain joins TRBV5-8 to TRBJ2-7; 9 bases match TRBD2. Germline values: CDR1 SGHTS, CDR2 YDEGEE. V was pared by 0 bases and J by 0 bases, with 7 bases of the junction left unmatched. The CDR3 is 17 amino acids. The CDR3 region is CASSLDPSGTPSYEQYF. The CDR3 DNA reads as TGTGCCAGCAGCTTGGATCCTAGCGGGACACCCTCCTACGAGCAGTACTTC.

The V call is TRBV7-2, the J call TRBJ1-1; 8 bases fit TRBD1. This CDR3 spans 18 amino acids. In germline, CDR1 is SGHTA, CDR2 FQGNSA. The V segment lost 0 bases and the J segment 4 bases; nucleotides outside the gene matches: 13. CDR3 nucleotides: TGTGCCAGCAGCTTAGCAGTGTCCGGACAGGGTGGTAGCACTGAAGCTTTCTTT. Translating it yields CASSLAVSGQGGSTEAFF. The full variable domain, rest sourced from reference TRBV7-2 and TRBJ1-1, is GAGVSQSPSNKVTEKGKDVELRCDPISGHTALYWYRQSLGQGLEFLIYFQGNSAPDKSGLPSDRFSAERTGGSVSTLTIQRTQQEDSAVYLCASSLAVSGQGGSTEAFFGQGTRLTVV.

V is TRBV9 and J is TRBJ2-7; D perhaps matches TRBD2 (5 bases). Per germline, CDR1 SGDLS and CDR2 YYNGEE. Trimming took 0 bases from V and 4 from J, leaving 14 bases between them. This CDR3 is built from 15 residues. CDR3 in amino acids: CASSVGSGNWYEQYF. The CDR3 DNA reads TGTGCCAGCAGCGTAGGGTCGGGGAATTGGTACGAGCAGTACTTC.

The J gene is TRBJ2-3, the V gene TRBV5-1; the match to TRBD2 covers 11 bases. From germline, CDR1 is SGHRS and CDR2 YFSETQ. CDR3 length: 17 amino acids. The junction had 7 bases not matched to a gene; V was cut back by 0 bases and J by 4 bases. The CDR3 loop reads CASSLVVLAGASDTQYF. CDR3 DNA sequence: TGCGCCAGCAGCTTGGTAGTACTAGCGGGAGCATCAGATACGCAGTATTTT. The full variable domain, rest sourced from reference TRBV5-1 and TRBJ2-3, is KAGVTQTPRYLIKTRGQQVTLSCSPISGHRSVSWYQQTPGQGLQFLFEYFSETQRNKGNFPGRFSGRQFSNSRSEMNVSTLELGDSALYLCASSLVVLAGASDTQYFGPGTRLTVL.

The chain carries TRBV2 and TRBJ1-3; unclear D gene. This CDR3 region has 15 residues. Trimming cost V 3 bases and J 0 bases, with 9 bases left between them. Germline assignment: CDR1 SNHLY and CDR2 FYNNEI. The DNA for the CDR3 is TGTGCCAGCAGTGAGGGTCAGCGCTCTGGAAACACCATATATTTT. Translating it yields CASSEGQRSGNTIYF.